These T cell receptor beta chains were read from a single sample in a study of blood T cell repertoires in COVID-19. TCRdb's copy holds only in-frame clones and misses some; the assay was immunoSEQ multiplex PCR. The table has about 250,000 clones, 65% to 85% seen once; the top ten hold about 7.4%. What was sequenced was peripheral blood. Receptors were obtained from a woman older than 75 with acute or convalescent COVID-19. The CDR3 runs from the conserved cysteine through the conserved F or W.

TRBV6-5	TRBJ2-7	CASIRTNEQYF
TRBV5-1	TRBJ1-6	CASSLGAGTGMSPLHF
TRBV14	TRBJ2-7	CASSQAGSTAYEQYF
TRBV7-9	TRBJ2-7	CASSLRGGRPYEQYF
TRBV7-2	TRBJ1-6	CASSPGPGYNSPLHF
TRBV7-8	TRBJ1-4	CASTTTGVGGEKLFF
TRBV19	TRBJ2-5	CASSISQVAEKETQYF
TRBV13	TRBJ2-4	CASSLWTDLLAKNIQYF
TRBV11-2	TRBJ2-3	CASSLGWVVGGGTDTQYF
TRBV19	TRBJ1-1	CASSIGQGNTEAFF
TRBV5-5	TRBJ2-3	CASSLLVSDTDTQYF
TRBV5-4	TRBJ2-3	CASSREQGPLTDTQYF
TRBV2	TRBJ1-6	CASSEAEDRVDSPLHF
TRBV15	TRBJ2-5	CATSRLAGGGLETQYF
TRBV5-1	TRBJ2-1	CASSSTGEAYNEQFF
TRBV27	TRBJ2-1	CASSFGRYNEQFF
TRBV28	TRBJ1-5	CASSTGTGGNQPQHF
TRBV3-1/TRBV3-2	TRBJ1-2	CASSQRTGVGGYTF
TRBV28	TRBJ1-2	CASSPWDRVGYTF
TRBV5-4	TRBJ2-5	CASSLLDSETQYF
TRBV29-1	TRBJ2-3	CSVDSQGSDTQYF
TRBV7-2	TRBJ1-1	CASSFTQGSYEAFF
TRBV15	TRBJ2-1	CATSGQTGQPTYNEQFF
TRBV6-1	TRBJ1-4	CASSEVGVEKLFF
TRBV12-3/TRBV12-4	TRBJ2-2	CASTSPYTGELFF
TRBV9	TRBJ2-3	CASSVSLAALGMGTDTQYF
TRBV5-1	TRBJ2-3	CASSNRLAGDTDTQYF
TRBV5-1	TRBJ2-1	CAGSTGGARNEQFF
TRBV5-1	TRBJ2-3	CASSFGQVDTQYF
TRBV11-3	TRBJ2-1	CASSPGQEFNNEQFF
TRBV2	TRBJ1-5	CASSGRSRQPQHF
TRBV5-6	TRBJ1-3	CASSLRRTDSSGNTIYF
TRBV19	TRBJ1-3	CASSIETIWSGNTIYF
TRBV20-1	TRBJ2-7	CSPQQGNEQYF
TRBV27	TRBJ2-7	CASSPGQGYYEQYF
TRBV4-1	TRBJ2-3	CASSQGAGTSGGTDTQYF
TRBV6-1	TRBJ1-2	CASSERGTNGYTF